This T cell receptor beta chain emerged from a study of T-cell memory formation after mild COVID-19 (dated by TCRdb to the early 2020s). The study in broad terms: TCR sequence clusters from the two donors were largely donor specific. T-cell clones expanding and contracting after mild COVID-19 in a couple of donors were tracked by longitudinal TCRalpha and TCRbeta repertoire sequencing. Two young, previously healthy adult volunteers, one female and one male, were included in the cohort. General study outcomes and caveats: SARS-CoV-2 specificity of the second-wave clones peaking on day 37 was not confirmed. Clones that contracted from day 15 to 85 showed balanced CD4/CD8 phenotypes, whereas a second wave of clones that expanded from day 15 to 37 leaned towards CD4+. The detection of some responding clones in pre-infection memory suggests that pre-existing cross-reactive memory T cells joined the SARS-CoV-2 response. Contracting CD4+ clones were located mainly in the CM and EM memory subsets, whereas CD8+ clones were found to be enriched in EMRA. Only two mild cases were covered in the study, and larger cohorts including severe cases with pre-infection samples were considered necessary.

As for this clonotype: Its antigen target is currently unknown. No base quality information exists; no much larger clone differs at one position.

TCRdb records Illumina NovaSeq 6000 as the sequencer. TCRalpha and TCRbeta cDNA libraries were constructed by 5'RACE with constant-segment primers, with sample barcodes and unique molecular identifiers being introduced. RNA was extracted from every sample with Trizol reagent. Library amplification was performed in two PCR steps, and a second sample barcode and Illumina TruSeq adapters were introduced in the second step. Sequencing of libraries was performed on an Illumina NovaSeq with 2 x 150 bp paired-end reads. As for the original processing: The reads were demultiplexed and collapsed into UMI-guided consensus sequences using migec v1.2.7. Using mixcr v2.1.11, the UMI consensuses were aligned to TRA and TRB V and J templates and assembled into clonotypes. Expanded or contracted clonotypes were those called significant by both edgeR and NoisET, with noise models trained on biological replicates. For edgeR calls, the thresholds were a false discovery rate-adjusted p below 0.01 and a log2 fold-change of 1. As an exploratory analysis of dynamics, max-normalized trajectories of the 1000 most abundant clonotypes were examined with PCA combined with hierarchical clustering. Each responding clone was given a CD4 or CD8 phenotype based on the CD4+ and CD8+ repertoires, which had been sequenced separately. The raw public reads went through TCRdb reprocessing: fastp at Q25, MiXCR clone calling, in-frame beta chains kept. Entries are consolidated by CDR3 protein sequence, retaining the most common genes and DNA. Here the V and J calls rest on TCRdb's processing, not on the authors' analysis. The sample table records some 450,000 distinct CDR3 sequences; about a sixth of these occur just once. 20% to 25% of the sample is in the top ten clones.

Ficoll-Paque density gradient centrifugation was used to isolate PBMCs. The CDR3 has 17 amino acids, counting the end cysteine and phenylalanine. The sequence is cut down to CDR3 DNA, 51 bases in frame from base 1. Ends trimmed: V by 5 bases, J by 6 bases; bases unmatched to a gene: 15. The germline V gene specifies SQVTM as CDR1 and ANQGSEA as CDR2. The clonotype was recovered from a man aged 18 to 30 who had mild COVID-19 (a few samples of this study predate the infection). The sample titles of this study are shuffled in the database, so cell type and time point are left out; the donor was told from shared clones. Sample: PBMCs or a T cell subset sorted from them (not recorded which). Here the chain combines TRBV29-1 and TRBJ2-2, with 10 bases aligning to TRBD1. The base sequence is TGCAGCGTTAACGGGGAATCCGGGACAGGGGCGGCCGGGGAGCTGTTTTTT. It codes for CSVNGESGTGAAGELFF.